Below are 13 T cell receptor beta chains sequenced from a single sample in a study of blood T cell repertoires in COVID-19. The table came from immunoSEQ multiplex PCR; TCRdb's copy has only in-frame clones and leaves some out. Of about 82,000 clones listed, 60% to 80% are singletons. The sequencing input was peripheral blood. Receptor source: a man between 60 and 75 years old with COVID-19, enrolled during active disease.

The rearrangement uses TRBV27 and TRBJ1-3; no clear D gene. Looked up from germline, CDR1 is MNHEY and CDR2 is SMNVEV (reference sequence). The CDR3 length is 14 residues. V dropped 5 bases and J dropped 0 bases, with 8 bases sitting between them. CDR3 bases: TGTGCCAGCAGTATGGGCCTCTCTGGAAACACCATATATTTT. Its protein product is CASSMGLSGNTIYF.

The gene calls are TRBV27 and TRBJ2-5, with D perhaps TRBD2 (6 bases). Trimming stripped 0 bases from V and 5 bases from J, with 13 bases between. The CDR3 sequence is 15 residues long. Germline assignment: CDR1 MNHEY and CDR2 SMNVEV (reference sequence). CDR3: CASSLSGRGWETQYF. In DNA form, the CDR3 reads TGTGCCAGCAGTTTATCAGGCCGGGGGTGGGAGACCCAGTACTTC.

This clone is a singleton in its sample. The CDR3 loop is CASSLAGGGDTQYF. The CDR3 region has the DNA TGTGCCAGCAGCTTAGCGGGAGGCGGGGATACGCAGTATTTT. The chain is built from TRBV7-9 and TRBJ2-3; the D gene is possibly TRBD2 (6 bases). The V and J ends lost 0 bases and 6 bases respectively, with 10 bases between them. Germline loops: CDR1 SEHNR, CDR2 FQNEAQ (reference sequence). The CDR3 runs 14 residues.

V gene TRBV2 combines with J gene TRBJ1-5, with 8 nucleotides matching TRBD1. CDR3 length: 15 residues. With 5 bases clipped from V and 2 bases from J, the junction kept 5 bases outside the gene matches. The germline V gene encodes CDR1 SNHLY and CDR2 FYNNEI. The CDR3 is CASSNEDRGNQPQHF. CDR3 coding DNA: TGTGCCAGCAGTAACGAGGACAGGGGCAATCAGCCCCAGCATTTT.

This clone was recorded a few times. The chain is built from TRBV5-6 and TRBJ1-5, with D hard to call. Germline lookup yields CDR1 SGHDT and CDR2 YYEEEE. V dropped 4 bases and J dropped 9 bases, with 11 bases sitting between them. The CDR3 runs to 12 residues. The CDR3 nucleotides read TGTGCCAGCAGCCCCCGGTACGGGCCCCAGCATTTT. Translated: CASSPRYGPQHF.

The chain carries TRBV29-1 and TRBJ2-7, with 9 bases identical to TRBD1. CDR1 and CDR2 (germline): SQVTM, ANQGSEA. V lost 6 bases, J lost 2 bases, and 8 bases stayed unmatched. The CDR3 is 14 amino acids. CDR3 loop: CSVGRTGEAYEQYF. The DNA for the CDR3 is TGCAGCGTGGGACGGACAGGGGAAGCCTACGAGCAGTACTTC.

The chain carries TRBV18 and TRBJ2-5, with 10 positions matching TRBD2. The CDR3 length is 17 residues. The germline CDR1 and CDR2 sequences are KGHSH and LQKENI. V trimming: 4 bases; J trimming: 5 bases; junction bases outside the gene matches: 13. The CDR3, as DNA: TGTGCCAGCTCACTAGCGGGGGGATCAATATTCATGGAGACCCAGTACTTC. It codes for CASSLAGGSIFMETQYF.

This chain links TRBV2 with TRBJ2-7, with D maybe TRBD2 (5 bases). V was cut by 7 bases and J by 1 base, with 8 bases left in between. The CDR3 spans 12 residues. CDR1 and CDR2 from the germline V gene are SNHLY and FYNNEI. The CDR3 region is CASNLASYEQYF. The CDR3 DNA reads TGTGCCAGCAATCTAGCATCCTACGAGCAGTACTTC.

V and J are TRBV5-1 and TRBJ2-3; D is uncertain. Germline lookup yields CDR1 SGHRS and CDR2 YFSETQ. The V and J ends lost 4 bases and 4 bases respectively, with 7 bases between them. The CDR3 extends over 12 amino acids. CDR3 region: CASSINPDTQYF. DNA of the CDR3: TGCGCCAGCAGCATTAATCCAGATACGCAGTATTTT.

J is TRBJ1-1 and V is TRBV19; 9 bases agree with TRBD1. Germline V lookup: CDR1 LNHDA, CDR2 SQIVND (reference sequence). CDR3 length: 14 amino acids. V shed 9 bases and J 4 bases; nucleotides not matched to a gene: 9. This CDR3 reads CASSRDREATEAFF. The CDR3 nucleotides read TGTGCCAGCTCCCGGGACAGGGAGGCCACTGAAGCTTTCTTT.

This chain uses TRBV5-1 with TRBJ2-2; TRBD2 matches at 8 bases. Trimming took 4 bases from V and 1 from J; bases not matched to a gene: 6. Germline-derived CDR1 and CDR2 are SGHRS and YFSETQ. The CDR3 runs 16 residues. CDR3: CASSQERGRNTGELFF. The CDR3 coding sequence is TGCGCCAGCAGCCAGGAGCGGGGGAGGAACACCGGGGAGCTGTTTTTT. Full variable domain (outside the CDR3, taken from reference TRBV5-1 and TRBJ2-2): KAGVTQTPRYLIKTRGQQVTLSCSPISGHRSVSWYQQTPGQGLQFLFEYFSETQRNKGNFPGRFSGRQFSNSRSEMNVSTLELGDSALYLCASSQERGRNTGELFFGEGSRLTVL.

This clone was recorded a few times. This chain links TRBV9 with TRBJ2-3; the match to TRBD2 covers 12 bases. The germline gives CDR1 SGDLS, CDR2 YYNGEE. The CDR3 is 17 residues long. The V segment lost 3 bases and the J segment 3 bases; nucleotides outside the gene matches: 8. CDR3 coding DNA: TGTGCCAGCAGCGCCCGGGGACTAGCGGGCCTGACAGATACGCAGTATTTT. Translating it yields CASSARGLAGLTDTQYF.

V gene TRBV5-1 combines with J gene TRBJ1-3; a weak D match, TRBD1 (6 bases). This CDR3 is 15 amino acids long. From germline, CDR1 is SGHRS and CDR2 YFSETQ. Trimming took off 0 bases at V and 3 bases at J, with 10 bases between the two ends. CDR3: CASSLAEGDGNTIYF. CDR3 nucleotides: TGCGCCAGCAGCTTGGCCGAGGGGGATGGAAACACCATATATTTT.